This T cell receptor (beta chain) was sequenced in a study of blood T cell repertoires in COVID-19 (dated by TCRdb to the early 2020s). Describing the broader study: Collaborator samples came from the United States, Italy and Spain and covered acute and convalescent phases of COVID-19. The material from the prospective study consisted of cDNA or gDNA derived from T cells, B-cell-depleted T cells, or PBMCs. Subjects who had been exposed to COVID-19, were actively infected with it, or had recovered from it provided the deeply sampled blood TCRbeta repertoires that made up the dataset. A freely available public database, intended as a resource for researchers studying the immune response to SARS-CoV-2, is where the repertoires were released. The samples were drawn from two sources: the first 160 participants of the ongoing ImmuneRACE study, and some 1,300 subjects contributed by 6 global collaborators. A de-identified subject ID, COVID-19 status, age in years and sex were almost always included in the sample metadata. Where HLA class I and class II types were available, the types were taken from metadata supplied by the sample provider, not from assay-based typing. Study-wide findings and limitations: Clinical and demographic metadata were provided uncurated, with the amount varying by source and participant.

Enrolling through a virtual design, the prospective study's participants ranged in age from roughly 18 to 89 years and lived across 20 to 25 United States geographic areas. In the prospective study, cohorts were assigned on the basis of participant-reported clinical history obtained from a screening survey and a study questionnaire. Recovered participants in ImmuneRACE Cohort 3 were defined by two consecutive negative NP/OP PCR tests, clearance by a healthcare professional, or resolution of symptoms. Each participant in the prospective study had whole blood, serum and a nasopharyngeal or oropharyngeal swab collected by mobile phlebotomists. Prospective study participants could optionally give additional blood draws and questionnaires over an approximately 2-month period. Before DNA extraction, prospective study blood samples were shipped either frozen or at room temperature. The immunoSEQ Assay, a bias-controlled multiplex PCR, was used to amplify TCRbeta CDR3 regions from genomic DNA. In the authors' own workflow: The number of nucleated cells in each sample was estimated from the amplification of reference gene primers within the assay. To quantify the absolute abundance of each unique TCRbeta CDR3 rearrangement, sequence reads were collapsed and filtered. Productive Simpson clonality was computed per sample as the square root of Simpson's diversity index over productive rearrangements. Held by TCRdb, this immuneACCESS table contains in-frame sequences only and omits some clones. Under half of the omission traces to an unresolved V gene where checked; the cause of the rest is unknown. V, J and clone size were drawn from that table, and D and trimming were deduced from the DNA. This sample lists 250,000 to 300,000 clones; under 90% were detected once. In total, the top ten clones hold 15% of the sample.

The CDR3 spans 19 residues, from the cysteine through the phenylalanine. Solely the CDR3 DNA is kept, with 57 bases framed from the first base. Germline trimming amounts to 0 bases on V and 2 bases on J, with 16 as the count of junction bases outside the gene matches. From a lookup of the germline V gene (reference sequence), CDR1 and CDR2 are LGHDT and YNNKEL. Concerning this clone: Its antigen remains unidentified. The record has no base qualities; no much larger clone is one base away.

This sequence uses TRBV3-1 (or the pseudogene TRBV3-2) and TRBJ2-7; the junction holds 7 bases that match TRBD2. Specimen: PBMCs or T cells enriched from blood (not recorded which). This TCR was sampled from a man younger than 35 who had recovered from COVID-19. CDR3 sequence: CASSQDEGTTIRGAYEQYF. The DNA sequence is TGTGCCAGCAGCCAAGACGAAGGGACTACGATTCGGGGCGCCTACGAGCAGTACTTC.